The clone carrying this T cell receptor (beta chain) was detected ten times or more. No antigen is known for it. TCRdb used MiXCR to reprocess the 5' RACE reads, holding one entry per CDR3 protein. The data show some 350,000 distinct CDR3 sequences, approximately 3.9% seen once. These data originate in a study of T cells after yellow fever vaccination. Looking at the study overall: In the case of low-cell-number fractions, SMART-Seq v4 Ultra Low Input was used for preparation.

Study-wide findings and caveats: Clones that expanded after primary vaccination mostly reappeared after the booster (less than 98% CD4, approximately 85% CD8).

With 6 bases clipped from V and 1 base from J, the junction kept 6 bases outside the gene matches. The CDR3 totals 16 residues. Sequenced material: PBMCs, taken 5 days after the yellow fever booster vaccination. This rearrangement joins TRBV12-3 or TRBV12-4 to TRBJ2-3, with 11 bases identical to TRBD2. The TCR comes from a man between 18 and 35 years old who received the YFV17D yellow fever vaccine. The CDR3 here is CASRPRLAGRTDTQYF. The CDR3 bases are TGTGCCAGCAGGCCTCGACTAGCGGGGCGCACAGATACGCAGTATTTT.